One and the same sample provided the 21 T cell receptor beta chains below, sequenced in a study of cytotoxic CD8 clonotypes in ibrutinib-treated CLL. Profiling relied on immunoSEQ multiplex PCR, and the TCRdb table lists in-frame clones only, not all of them. This sample has fewer than 300,000 clones, with around 69% found just once. The sample was PBMCs, taken at disease progression, from a patient treated with ibrutinib. Receptors originate from a human donor with chronic lymphocytic leukemia.

The chain uses TRBV25-1 and TRBJ1-6, with D perhaps matching TRBD1 (6 bases). CDR1 MGHDK and CDR2 SYGVNS come from the germline V gene. The CDR3 length is 12 residues. The V end was cut by 7 bases, the J end by 7 bases, with 8 bases between. The CDR3 DNA follows: TGTGCCAGCAACAGGGCGAATTCACCCCTCCACTTT. It yields the protein CASNRANSPLHF.

The chain links TRBV5-1 to TRBJ2-7; 7 positions agree with TRBD2. The length of the CDR3 is 14 residues. With 3 bases clipped from V and 1 base from J, the junction kept 4 bases outside the gene matches. CDR1 and CDR2 (germline): SGHRS, YFSETQ. As DNA, the CDR3 is TGCGCCAGCAGCTACGGGGGGTCGTCCTACGAGCAGTACTTC. Translation gives CASSYGGSSYEQYF.

V usage is TRBV1 and J usage is TRBJ2-2; the table's D call of TRBD2 was not tested on the DNA. TRBV1 is a pseudogene locus. The CDR3 loop spans 16 amino acids. The CDR3: CTSSPLGEANTGELFF. CDR3 coding DNA: TGCACCAGCAGCCCCCTCGGGGAGGCGAACACCGGGGAGCTGTTTTTT.

The chain recombines TRBV11-2 with TRBJ2-5, with D possibly TRBD1 on 6 matching bases. This CDR3 region has 15 residues. V was cut by 2 bases and J by 2 bases, with 12 bases left in between. Germline CDR1 SGHAT, CDR2 FQNNGV. In nucleotides, the CDR3 is TGTGCCAGCAGCTTACGGGACACACCGCAAGAGACCCAGTACTTC. Translation: CASSLRDTPQETQYF.

In this sample, this clone is medium-sized. The J gene is TRBJ2-7, the V gene TRBV7-9; tentatively, D is TRBD2 (7 bases). With 5 bases removed from V and 0 bases from J, the gap between germline ends came to 17 bases. Germline V gene data show CDR1 as SEHNR and CDR2 as FQNEAQ (reference sequence). This CDR3 is 16 amino acids long. CDR3 in amino acids: CASSVGAGVSSYEQYF. For the CDR3, the DNA is TGTGCCAGCAGCGTGGGGGCGGGGGTTAGCTCCTACGAGCAGTACTTC.

The count of this clone is one. J is TRBJ2-7 and V is TRBV2, with D possibly TRBD2 on 6 matching bases. Trimming removed 7 bases from V and 7 bases from J, with 17 bases in between. Per the germline V gene, CDR1 is SNHLY and CDR2 is FYNNEI. The CDR3 consists of 13 residues. The CDR3 DNA follows: TGTGCCAGCACACTTGGGCTAGCGAGGGAGCAGTACTTC. This gives the protein CASTLGLAREQYF. Full variable domain (missing parts from reference TRBV2 and TRBJ2-7): EPEVTQTPSHQVTQMGQEVILRCVPISNHLYFYWYRQILGQKVEFLVSFYNNEISEKSEIFDDQFSVERPDGSNFTLKIRSTKLEDSAMYFCASTLGLAREQYFGPGTRLTVT.

This clone has a handful of counts. The chain combines TRBV5-1 with TRBJ1-1; 9 bases map to TRBD1. Germline-derived CDR1 and CDR2 are SGHRS and YFSETQ. Germline trimming cut 2 bases from V and 4 bases from J; bases unmatched to any gene: 6. The CDR3 totals 15 residues. CDR3 amino acids: CASSLQGAEGTEAFF. As DNA, the CDR3 is TGCGCCAGCAGCTTACAGGGGGCCGAGGGCACTGAAGCTTTCTTT.

The V call is TRBV7-2, the J call TRBJ1-5, with TRBD1 matching over 9 bases. V shed 2 bases, J shed 2 bases, and the junction held 1 base outside the gene matches. This CDR3 has 15 residues. The germline V gene encodes CDR1 SGHTA and CDR2 FQGNSA. CDR3 sequence reads: CASSLRTGGNQPQHF. In DNA form, the CDR3 reads TGTGCCAGCAGCTTAAGGACAGGGGGCAATCAGCCCCAGCATTTT.

This chain joins TRBV5-1 and TRBJ1-1; the D gene is possibly TRBD1 (5 bases). Trimming shortened V by 4 bases and J by 3 bases, and 13 bases separated the two germline ends. Germline V CDR1 and CDR2: SGHRS, YFSETQ. There are 14 residues in the CDR3. The CDR3 nucleotides read TGCGCCAGCAGCGGGGCCAGGGCCGACACTGAAGCTTTCTTT. As protein: CASSGARADTEAFF.

The rearrangement links TRBV4-1 to TRBJ1-1; D not resolved. The germline V gene has CDR1 MGHRA and CDR2 YSYEKL. The CDR3 spans 15 residues. Trimming pared 1 base from V and 3 bases from J, leaving 12 bases between. Written as DNA, the CDR3 is TGCGCCAGCAGCCAAGTACCACAGCACTACACTGAAGCTTTCTTT. Translation: CASSQVPQHYTEAFF.

The J gene is TRBJ2-5, the V gene TRBV7-6; 15 nucleotides agree with TRBD2. In germline, CDR1 is SGHVS, CDR2 FNYEAQ. CDR3 length: 15 amino acids. Trimming at V came to 5 bases and at J to 3 bases, leaving 1 base not matched to a gene. CDR3 nucleotide sequence: TGTGCCAGCAGCAGGACTAGCGGGGGGGAAGAGACCCAGTACTTC. Translated, it gives CASSRTSGGEETQYF.

The chain employs TRBV5-6 and TRBJ2-7, with a tentative D call TRBD1 (6 bases). Germline assignment: CDR1 SGHDT and CDR2 YYEEEE. The germline V and J ends were trimmed by 2 bases and 1 base, with 7 bases remaining between them. CDR3 length: 13 amino acids. The CDR3 sequence is CASSFDRSYEQYF. CDR3 nucleotide sequence: TGTGCCAGCAGCTTCGACAGGTCCTACGAGCAGTACTTC.

V gene TRBV28 combines with J gene TRBJ2-3, with 8 positions matching TRBD2. Germline assignment: CDR1 MDHEN and CDR2 SYDVKM. The CDR3 sequence is 16 residues long. The ends lost 5 bases at V and 5 bases at J; junction bases unmatched: 12. The CDR3 coding sequence is TGTGCCAGCAGTAATCCGGGGGGGGCAGGTGGAGATACGCAGTATTTT. Translation gives CASSNPGGAGGDTQYF.

This clone was seen a handful of times. The chain recombines TRBV27 with TRBJ2-7; 10 bases are a match to TRBD2. Germline V gives CDR1 MNHEY, CDR2 SMNVEV (reference sequence). V shed 8 bases, J shed 4 bases, and the junction held 8 bases outside the gene matches. The CDR3 loop spans 14 amino acids. The CDR3 region has the DNA TGTGCCAGCTCTGGCCAGCGGGAGGGATACGAGCAGTACTTC. It encodes CASSGQREGYEQYF.

The genes are TRBV15 and TRBJ2-7; 11 bases align to TRBD2. Trimming removed 0 bases from V and 2 bases from J; junction bases left unmatched: 6. Germline CDR1 and CDR2: LNHNV and YYDKDF (reference sequence). The CDR3 contains 17 residues. This CDR3 is CATSRDRSSGRTYEQYF. The CDR3 DNA reads as TGTGCCACCAGCAGAGATCGATCTAGCGGGAGGACCTACGAGCAGTACTTC.

This chain links TRBV5-1 with TRBJ2-6; TRBD1 matches at 9 bases. Germline CDR1 reads SGHRS; CDR2 reads YFSETQ. CDR3 length: 15 residues. V was pared by 5 bases and J by 2 bases, with 2 bases of the junction left unmatched. This chain's CDR3 is CASRRDRAGANVLTF. DNA for the CDR3: TGCGCCAGCAGAAGGGACAGGGCTGGGGCCAACGTCCTGACTTTC.

The CDR3 loop reads CASRGTDGEQYF. CDR3 nucleotides: TGTGCCAGCAGAGGGACAGATGGGGAGCAGTACTTC. The rearrangement joins TRBV7-9 to TRBJ2-7, with TRBD1 matching over 7 bases. J gave up 7 bases and V 6 bases, and 6 bases lay outside the gene matches. CDR1 and CDR2 (germline): SEHNR, FQNEAQ (reference sequence). The CDR3 is 12 residues long.

The chain couples TRBV5-1 to TRBJ2-3, with TRBD2 identical over 10 bases. The CDR3 loop spans 17 amino acids. The V gene end was trimmed by 5 bases and the J gene end by 3 bases; junction bases not matched to a gene: 12. CDR1 SGHRS and CDR2 YFSETQ come from the germline V gene. The CDR3 sequence: CASSYSPGLALTDTQYF. The DNA of the CDR3 is TGCGCCAGCAGTTACTCACCGGGACTAGCGTTAACAGATACGCAGTATTTT.

This clone was detected once. The chain employs TRBV5-1 and TRBJ2-3, with D perhaps given as TRBD1 or TRBD2 (6 bases each). The CDR3 runs 13 residues. Germline V gene data show CDR1 as SGHRS and CDR2 as YFSETQ. Trimming took 6 bases from V and 6 from J, leaving 14 bases between them. CDR3 DNA sequence: TGCGCCAGCATTGGGGGGCCCGGGGATACGCAGTATTTT. Its translation is CASIGGPGDTQYF. Filled out from reference TRBV5-1 and TRBJ2-3, the complete variable domain reads KAGVTQTPRYLIKTRGQQVTLSCSPISGHRSVSWYQQTPGQGLQFLFEYFSETQRNKGNFPGRFSGRQFSNSRSEMNVSTLELGDSALYLCASIGGPGDTQYFGPGTRLTVL.

CDR3 sequence: CASSRQGAREQFF. The CDR3 nucleotides are TGTGCCAGCAGCCGACAGGGGGCTCGCGAGCAGTTCTTC. The chain joins TRBV6-1 to TRBJ2-1; 10 bases line up with TRBD1. This CDR3 is built from 13 residues. V dropped 6 bases and J dropped 10; count of bases not matched to a gene: 6. Germline CDR1 reads MNHNS; CDR2 reads SASEGT.

This clone has only one observation. This chain joins TRBV7-8 and TRBJ2-3, with 8 bases that match TRBD1. This CDR3 contains 13 residues. J gave up 6 bases and V 4 bases, and 3 bases lay outside the gene matches. Germline loops: CDR1 SGHVS, CDR2 FQNEAQ. DNA of the CDR3: TGTGCCAGCAGCTCTACAGGGGGGGATACGCAGTATTTT. As protein: CASSSTGGDTQYF.